Following are 9 T cell receptor beta chains from one sample sequenced in a study of blood T cell repertoires in COVID-19. Using immunoSEQ multiplex PCR, the repertoire was profiled, and TCRdb retains in-frame clones only, with some absent. The table has about 140,000 clones, about 86% seen once; the top ten hold 7% to 10%. Material: peripheral blood. The receptors here all came from a woman aged 60-75 years with acute or convalescent COVID-19.

The rearrangement joins TRBV28 to TRBJ1-6; possibly TRBD1 for D (5 bases). The germline V gene has CDR1 MDHEN and CDR2 SYDVKM. The V end was cut by 5 bases, the J end by 9 bases, with 14 bases between. This CDR3 contains 14 residues. The CDR3 nucleotides are TGTGCCAGCAGTGTCCAGGGTCTTCCTTCACCCCTCCACTTT. Protein sequence: CASSVQGLPSPLHF.

The chain carries TRBV28 and TRBJ1-1; 7 positions agree with TRBD1. The germline gives CDR1 MDHEN, CDR2 SYDVKM. Losses at the gene ends were 10 bases for V and 11 bases for J; bases not matched to a gene: 10. The CDR3 runs to 11 residues. The DNA for the CDR3 is TGTGCCATTAGGGGGCCCGGGGTTGCTTTCTTT. Encoded protein: CAIRGPGVAFF.

The chain combines TRBV5-4 with TRBJ2-2; the D gene is possibly TRBD1 (6 bases). V lost 0 bases and J 3 bases, leaving 15 bases between the germline ends. Germline V CDR1 and CDR2: SGHNT, YYREEE (reference sequence). The CDR3 has 17 residues. The CDR3: CASSLGLNPGDTGELFF. The CDR3, as DNA: TGTGCCAGCAGCTTGGGACTTAACCCAGGGGACACCGGGGAGCTGTTTTTT.

This clone has at least ten counts. This sequence joins TRBV30 and TRBJ1-2; TRBD1 matches at 7 bases. CDR1 and CDR2 (germline): GTSNPN, SVGIG (reference sequence). CDR3 size: 13 residues. Trimming cost V 3 bases and J 6 bases; bases outside gene matches: 7. CDR3 protein: CAWSTARGDGYTF. CDR3 coding DNA: TGTGCCTGGAGCACGGCCAGGGGGGATGGCTACACCTTC.

This chain connects TRBV2 to TRBJ2-7; possibly TRBD1 for D (5 bases). The V and J ends lost 6 bases and 2 bases respectively, with 14 bases between them. The germline V gene has CDR1 SNHLY and CDR2 FYNNEI. There are 14 residues in the CDR3. The CDR3 loop reads CASSLNRNAYEQYF. The CDR3 nucleotides are TGTGCCAGCAGCCTCAACAGGAACGCCTACGAGCAGTACTTC.

V gene TRBV9 combines with J gene TRBJ1-6; 8 bases fit TRBD1. The V segment lost 2 bases and the J segment 10 bases; nucleotides outside the gene matches: 5. CDR3 length equals 14 residues. Germline V gene data show CDR1 as SGDLS and CDR2 as YYNGEE. CDR3 loop: CASSVGQGRSPLHF. The CDR3 DNA follows: TGTGCCAGCAGCGTCGGACAGGGAAGATCACCCCTCCACTTT. Full variable domain (outside the CDR3, taken from reference TRBV9 and TRBJ1-6): DSGVTQTPKHLITATGQRVTLRCSPRSGDLSVYWYQQSLDQGLQFLIQYYNGEERAKGNILERFSAQQFPDLHSELNLSSLELGDSALYFCASSVGQGRSPLHFGNGTRLTVT.

This clone was seen a handful of times. This chain links TRBV29-1 with TRBJ2-6; 8 bases are a match to TRBD1. Germline V CDR1 and CDR2: SQVTM, ANQGSEA. V gave up 5 bases and J gave up 1 base; unmatched junction bases: 7. The length of the CDR3 is 16 residues. The CDR3 DNA reads as TGCAGCGTTTCTTTAACAGGGGGGTCTGGGGCCAACGTCCTGACTTTC. Translated: CSVSLTGGSGANVLTF.

The chain uses TRBV19 and TRBJ2-2; D might be TRBD1 (6 bases). The V gene's germline CDR1 is LNHDA and CDR2 SQIVND (reference sequence). Trimming removed 2 bases from V and 5 bases from J, with 27 bases in between. The CDR3 consists of 20 residues. CDR3 nucleotide sequence: TGTGCCAGTAGTATATCTACAGGGTTTAGGGGAGTGGGGAAGACCGGGGAGCTGTTTTTT. Protein product: CASSISTGFRGVGKTGELFF.

This rearrangement joins TRBV19 to TRBJ1-4; 9 bases are shared with TRBD1. The CDR3 runs to 16 residues. V lost 6 bases, J lost 0 bases, and 5 bases stayed unmatched. Germline CDR1 LNHDA, CDR2 SQIVND (reference sequence). The CDR3 bases are TGTGCCAGTAGCGGGACAGGGACCTCAACTAATGAAAAACTGTTTTTT. Translating gives CASSGTGTSTNEKLFF. Supplemented by reference TRBV19 and TRBJ1-4, the full variable domain reads DGGITQSPKYLFRKEGQNVTLSCEQNLNHDAMYWYRQDPGQGLRLIYYSQIVNDFQKGDIAEGYSVSREKKESFPLTVTSAQKNPTAFYLCASSGTGTSTNEKLFFGSGTQLSVL.